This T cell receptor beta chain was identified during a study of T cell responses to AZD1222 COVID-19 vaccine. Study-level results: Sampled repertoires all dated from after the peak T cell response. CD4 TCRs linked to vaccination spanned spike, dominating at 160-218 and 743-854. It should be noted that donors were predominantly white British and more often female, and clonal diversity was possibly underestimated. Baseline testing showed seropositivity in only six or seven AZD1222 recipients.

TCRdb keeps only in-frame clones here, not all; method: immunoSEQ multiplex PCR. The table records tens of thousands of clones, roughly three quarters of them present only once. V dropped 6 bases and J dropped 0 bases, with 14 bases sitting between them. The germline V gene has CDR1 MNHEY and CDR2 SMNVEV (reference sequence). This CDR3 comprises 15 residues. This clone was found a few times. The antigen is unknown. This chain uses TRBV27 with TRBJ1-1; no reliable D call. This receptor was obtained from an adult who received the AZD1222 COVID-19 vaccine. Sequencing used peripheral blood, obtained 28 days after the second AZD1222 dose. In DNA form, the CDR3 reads TGTGCCAGCAGCCCTTGGGGAACTATGAACACTGAAGCTTTCTTT. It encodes CASSPWGTMNTEAFF.